This TCR beta chain was sequenced for a study of T cells in Graves' hyperthyroidism and ophthalmopathy (dated by TCRdb to about 2019). With respect to the entire study: Peripheral blood samples were taken at the time of initial diagnosis, prior to any treatment. A discovery cohort of 95 to 100 patients, roughly 45 with Graves' ophthalmopathy and about 60 with stable Graves' hyperthyroidism, was used to find distinguishing TCR V-J signatures. Prospective prediction of ophthalmopathy was tested in an independent validation cohort consisting of 18 hyperthyroidism patients and more than 15 patients who later progressed to ophthalmopathy. For training and testing, the 100 or so patients in the discovery cohort were randomly divided in a 7:3 ratio. The study also compared thyroid tissue and blood T-cell repertoires from over 5 Graves' hyperthyroidism patients. After blood sampling, hyperthyroidism patients were treated with methimazole at a starting dose of 30 mg daily, and ophthalmopathy patients were treated with high-dose intravenous methylprednisolone. TCR Vbeta CDR3 sequencing of 120 to 150 peripheral blood samples (over 40 ophthalmopathy, around 80 hyperthyroidism and approximately 17 progressor patients) is reported in the paper.

This clonotype was observed a few times. Its antigen is unknown. Qualities for individual bases were not recorded, and no much larger clone is one base off. General conclusions and limits of the study: Blood samples also contained most of the expanded thyroid clonotypes (frequency above 0.001), which suggests that blood repertoires may reflect thyroid immune responses. A model built on a 13 V-J signature distinguished ophthalmopathy from stable hyperthyroidism, reaching roughly 88% sensitivity and about 81% specificity in cross-validation and 80%/75% in testing. No statistical method was used to fix the sample size in advance, and group allocation was not hidden from the investigators. In validation, the model predicted progression to ophthalmopathy a median of around 6.5 months before onset, with about 71% sensitivity and about 75% specificity.

From its cysteine to its phenylalanine, the CDR3 spans 15 amino acids. CDR3 DNA is the only sequence kept; it has 45 bases, read in frame from the first base. Trimming takes 0 bases from V and 4 bases from J, and the germline ends sit 13 bases apart. In the germline V gene (reference sequence), CDR1 corresponds to DFQATT and CDR2 to SNEGSKA. Amplification of TCR beta CDR3 regions was carried out from RNA transcripts. A first-round RT-PCR of the TCR CDR3 used the HTBI primer set with the Qiagen OneStep RT-PCR kit. Libraries were constructed in a second round of multiplex PCR, after which size selection and purification were carried out. Paired-end sequencing of the libraries was performed with 100 bp reads on an Illumina HiSeq2000. Per the source publication's procedure: Raw data were processed with SOAPnuke, discarding reads with adapters, uncalled bases, mean Phred below 15, or no exact constant-primer or identifier match. COPE v1.2.5 was used to merge high-quality paired reads, and clonotypes were defined as unique nucleotide sequences. MiTCR v1.1 was used to align the clonotypes against IMGT TRBV, TRBD and TRBJ reference segments. Only V-J combinations with frequency above 0.0001, covering about 99% of repertoires, were analysed. A TCS score was defined as the ratio between F50 (clonal expansion) and ExV (chaos), using BLOSUM62-based TCRdist between CDR3 peptides within each V-J. Welch's t-statistics and random forest reduced some 510 V-J features to 10 to 15, which were used in a naive Bayes classifier (R e1071). TCRdb reprocessing: public reads trimmed at Q25 with fastp, clones called with MiXCR, in-frame beta chains kept. CDR3 protein duplicates are merged, each entry listing the most common genes and DNA. The V and J calls and clone size are TCRdb's, not the authors'. This sample has fewer than 600,000 distinct CDR3 sequences in its table, and 13% to 15% of those were observed once. The ten top clones hold about a sixth of the sample.

Graves' hyperthyroidism was defined as stable when no progression to ophthalmopathy occurred over 18 months of follow-up. The hyperthyroidism patients were between 18 and 65 years old and newly diagnosed, with a disease duration of less than 2 months. Any patient with an uncontrolled infection, another autoimmune disease, pregnancy or lactation was excluded. Clinical symptoms, serum thyroxine and TRAb, thyroid ultrasound, and orbital computed tomography formed the basis for the diagnoses. PBMCs were separated from 7.5 to 10 ml of fresh peripheral blood using Ficoll-Paque density gradient centrifugation. Trizol reagent was used to extract total RNA, and RNA quality was then checked on an Agilent 2100 Bioanalyzer.

This receptor chain uses TRBV20-1 and TRBJ1-5; TRBD1 might be the D gene, on 5 matching bases. The TCR sequence derives from a woman under 30 with Graves' hyperthyroidism. Sequenced sample: blood. This receptor carries the CDR3 CSARDPRGENQPQHF. The bases read TGCAGTGCTAGAGATCCCCGGGGGGAGAATCAGCCCCAGCATTTT.